This T cell receptor (beta chain) was recorded in a study of OX40 agonist ivuxolimab in advanced cancers. Produced via immunoSEQ multiplex PCR; TCRdb's table is partial and in-frame only. The table lists 98,000 or so clones, roughly 91% of them singletons, with 2.6% in the top ten. Trimming removed 0 bases from V and 7 bases from J, with 14 bases in between. Germline V gene sequence: CDR1 SGHRS, CDR2 YFSETQ. This CDR3 is built from 15 residues. This material consisted of CD4+ or CD8+ T cells sorted from blood, taken in a trial of the OX40 agonist ivuxolimab. V and J are TRBV5-1 and TRBJ2-1, with a tentative D call TRBD2 (5 bases). The clonotype originates from an adult with an advanced solid tumor such as melanoma, head and neck, liver or kidney cancer. The CDR3 DNA follows: TGCGCCAGCAGCTTGGATGTTGACTACCTTAATGAGCAGTTCTTC. It is translated as CASSLDVDYLNEQFF.